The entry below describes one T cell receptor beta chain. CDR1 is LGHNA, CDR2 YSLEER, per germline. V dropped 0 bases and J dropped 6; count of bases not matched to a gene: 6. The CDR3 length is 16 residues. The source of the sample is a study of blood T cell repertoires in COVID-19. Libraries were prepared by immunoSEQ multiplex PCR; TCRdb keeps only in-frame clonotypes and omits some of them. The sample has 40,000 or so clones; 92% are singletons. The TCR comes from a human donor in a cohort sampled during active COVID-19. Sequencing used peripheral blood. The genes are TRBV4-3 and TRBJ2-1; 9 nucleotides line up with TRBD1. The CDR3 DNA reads TGCGCCAGCAGCCAAGAGGGGACAGGGAATTCCAATGAGCAGTTCTTC. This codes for CASSQEGTGNSNEQFF.